The clone carrying this T cell receptor (beta chain) was picked up a small number of times. The record originates from a study of CD8+ T cells in alopecia areata. Per the germline V gene, CDR1 is SGHTA and CDR2 is FQGNSA. Deletions cut 1 base from V and 1 base from J, with 10 bases between. The CDR3 consists of 15 residues. Extraction and reverse transcription of RNA yielded cDNA as the sequencing template. Clones were sequenced by immunoSEQ multiplex PCR, and TCRdb holds only the in-frame ones, with some missing. The sample has 85,000 to 110,000 clones; around 60% are singletons. The receptor's source is a human donor in good health. Sequencing was carried out using CD4+ T cells sorted from blood. The chain combines TRBV7-2 with TRBJ1-1; weak D call: TRBD1 (5 bases). CDR3 sequence: CASSLDGAANTEAFF. DNA of the CDR3: TGTGCCAGCAGCTTAGATGGGGCTGCGAACACTGAAGCTTTCTTT.